This T cell receptor beta chain was profiled in a study of identical twins. Whole-study findings and limits: A cross-sectional statistical analysis, not follow-up of the same donors, supported the conclusions.

This clonotype was observed a few times. The antigen is undetermined. A template switching step contributed a universal primer site, while unique molecular identifiers were present in the cDNA. MiXCR, run by TCRdb on the 5' RACE reads, gives a single entry per CDR3 protein. The table records roughly 690,000 distinct CDR3 sequences, 20% to 25% of them present only once. These records were also assigned to another study, of T cells expressing NK-cell markers. In that study: Only alpha-beta TCR T cells were sorted in several experiments, using an anti-gamma-delta TCR antibody.

This clonotype originated in a woman between 18 and 29 years old in good health. Sequenced input: PBMCs.

In nucleotides, the CDR3 is TGTGCCAGCAGTTACTCGCTTTACAGGGGTAACACTGAAGCTTTCTTT. Its translation is CASSYSLYRGNTEAFF. The V call is TRBV6-5, the J call TRBJ1-1, with TRBD1 matching over 7 bases. The CDR3 loop spans 16 amino acids. Germline values: CDR1 MNHEY, CDR2 SVGAGI. V gave up 0 bases and J gave up 2 bases; unmatched junction bases: 6.